Listed below are T cell receptor beta chains from one sample, sequenced in a study of shared T cell receptors in the human thymus. Sequencing used immunoSEQ multiplex PCR; TCRdb keeps in-frame clones, though not all of them. The data show hundreds of thousands of clones, with approximately 80% seen just once and more than 0.01% held by the top ten. This same sample was also taken into another study, of human thymus T cells.

Sample: thymocytes. The receptors were gathered from a boy under three years old with a congenital heart defect. Each CDR3 is given with its conserved first and last residue. The D gene is left open where the match is weak. Where a row states a size, it is once, few, many or the class of an expanded clone; other rows omit it.

>-|TRBV27|-|TRBJ2-7
CASSLSRVYEQYF
TGTGCCAGCAGTTTGAGTCGGGTTTACGAGCAGTACTTC
>-|TRBV7-2|TRBD2|TRBJ2-1
CASSPHSPSGRADEQFF
TGTGCCAGCAGCCCCCACAGCCCTAGCGGGAGGGCCGATGAGCAGTTCTTC
>once|TRBV27|-|TRBJ2-4
CASSFRGNIQYF
TGTGCCAGCAGTTTCAGGGGTAACATTCAGTACTTC
>-|TRBV4-3|TRBD1|TRBJ1-2
CASSPNTNRDRTTERGYTF
TGCGCCAGCAGCCCTAATACAAACCGGGACAGGACAACGGAACGTGGCTACACCTTC
>-|TRBV28|-|TRBJ2-7
CASSLDGLQYEQYF
TGTGCCAGCAGTTTAGACGGACTGCAATACGAGCAGTACTTC
>-|TRBV14|-|TRBJ2-3
CASSQRPQLLSTDTQYF
TGTGCCAGCAGCCAACGGCCCCAACTACTTAGCACAGATACGCAGTATTTT
>-|TRBV7-2|TRBD2|TRBJ2-7
CASSLTSGRAKYEQYF
TGTGCCAGCAGCTTAACTAGCGGGAGGGCCAAATACGAGCAGTACTTC
>-|TRBV9|TRBD2|TRBJ2-5
CASSALLLAGDETQYF
TGTGCCAGCAGCGCCCTCCTTCTAGCGGGGGATGAGACCCAGTACTTC
>-|TRBV28|TRBD2|TRBJ2-3
CASTHPTSGSWDTQYF
TGTGCCAGCACCCACCCCACTAGCGGGAGTTGGGATACGCAGTATTTT
>once|TRBV27|-|TRBJ2-1
CASKRWREEGNEQFF
TGTGCCAGCAAAAGATGGCGGGAAGAGGGAAATGAGCAGTTCTTC
>-|TRBV29-1|-|TRBJ1-1
CSVEGRGNTEAFF
TGCAGCGTTGAGGGCCGGGGGAACACTGAAGCTTTCTTT
>few|TRBV19|-|TRBJ2-1
CATWGGYNEQFF
TGTGCCACCTGGGGCGGTTACAATGAGCAGTTCTTC
>-|TRBV10-3|TRBD2|TRBJ2-1
CASGLAGGAYNEQFF
TGTGCCTCGGGACTAGCGGGAGGGGCCTACAATGAGCAGTTCTTC
>-|TRBV18|TRBD2|TRBJ2-7
CASSHTGLADSYEQYF
TGTGCCAGCTCACACACGGGACTAGCGGACTCCTACGAGCAGTACTTC
>-|TRBV6-6|TRBD2|TRBJ2-5
CASSYQREGRNETQYF
TGTGCCAGCAGTTACCAGCGGGAGGGAAGGAATGAGACCCAGTACTTC
>-|TRBV6-1|TRBD2|TRBJ2-3
CASPRIAGSTDTQYF
TGTGCCAGCCCCAGGATAGCGGGGTCCACAGATACGCAGTATTTT
>-|TRBV27|-|TRBJ2-6
CASSAEQQGTGANVLTF
TGTGCCAGCAGTGCCGAGCAACAGGGAACTGGGGCCAACGTCCTGACTTTC
>-|TRBV10-2|-|TRBJ2-2
CASRGAQGFRELFF
TGCGCCAGCAGGGGGGCACAGGGTTTCAGGGAGCTGTTTTTT
>-|TRBV30|TRBD2|TRBJ2-1
CAWSQRLAGGPGYEQFF
TGTGCCTGGAGTCAACGTCTAGCGGGAGGGCCGGGATATGAGCAGTTCTTC
>-|TRBV5-1|-|TRBJ1-2
CASSSVRGAYGYTF
TGCGCCAGCAGCTCGGTGCGGGGCGCCTATGGCTACACCTTC
>-|TRBV29-1|TRBD2|TRBJ2-1
CSVERRLAGGPHEQFF
TGCAGCGTTGAACGACGGCTAGCGGGAGGGCCCCATGAGCAGTTCTTC
>-|TRBV4-3|-|TRBJ1-4
CASSQKTGAATNEKLFF
TGCGCCAGCAGCCAGAAGACAGGCGCTGCAACTAATGAAAAACTGTTTTTT
>-|TRBV5-1|TRBD2|TRBJ2-3
CASSRLKGGPGTDTQYF
TGCGCCAGCAGCCGACTGAAGGGAGGGCCCGGTACAGATACGCAGTATTTT
>-|TRBV6-5|-|TRBJ2-7
CASSYGQIYEQYF
TGTGCCAGCAGTTACGGCCAGATCTACGAGCAGTACTTC
>-|TRBV6-1|TRBD2|TRBJ2-1
CASSAPAGGPYEQFF
TGTGCCAGCAGTGCGCCTGCGGGAGGGCCCTATGAGCAGTTCTTC
>-|TRBV5-6|TRBD2|TRBJ2-7
CASSFNGRHSYEQYF
TGTGCCAGCAGCTTCAACGGGAGGCACTCCTACGAGCAGTACTTC
>-|TRBV6-5|-|TRBJ2-1
CASSYSVLVHEQFF
TGTGCCAGCAGTTACTCCGTGCTAGTCCATGAGCAGTTCTTC
>-|TRBV6-5|-|TRBJ2-3
CASSYSKEPSSDTQYF
TGTGCCAGCAGTTACTCGAAAGAACCTAGCTCAGATACGCAGTATTTT
>-|TRBV27|-|TRBJ2-1
CAPGSEQFF
TGTGCCCCCGGGAGCGAGCAGTTCTTC
>-|TRBV2|-|TRBJ2-7
CASRETGRSYEQYF
TGTGCCAGCAGAGAGACAGGGAGGTCGTACGAGCAGTACTTC
>-|TRBV18|TRBD2|TRBJ2-1
CASSPGLAGPNEQFF
TGTGCCAGCTCACCGGGACTAGCGGGTCCTAATGAGCAGTTCTTC
>-|TRBV4-3|TRBD1|TRBJ1-1
CASSQDNRGGMNTEAFF
TGCGCCAGCAGCCAAGATAACAGGGGTGGGATGAACACTGAAGCTTTCTTT
>-|TRBV19|-|TRBJ2-7
CASSAQARGHAYEQYF
TGTGCCAGTAGTGCCCAGGCGCGGGGGCATGCCTACGAGCAGTACTTC
>-|TRBV19|-|TRBJ2-7
CASSIVQGYEQYF
TGTGCCAGTAGTATAGTCCAGGGCTACGAGCAGTACTTC
>few|TRBV18|-|TRBJ1-4
CASSSEVQPLNEKLFF
TGTGCCAGCTCATCCGAGGTCCAACCCTTAAATGAAAAACTGTTTTTT
>-|TRBV12-5|-|TRBJ2-1
CASSSGGSSYNEQFF
TGTGCTAGTTCCTCCGGTGGGAGCTCCTACAATGAGCAGTTCTTC
>once|TRBV7-7|-|TRBJ2-5
CASSLEKGHLPQETQYF
TGTGCTAGCAGCTTAGAGAAGGGGCATCTACCTCAAGAGACCCAGTACTTC
>-|TRBV27|TRBD2|TRBJ2-5
CASSYSGTSGKGEETQYF
TGTGCCAGCAGTTATAGCGGGACTAGCGGGAAGGGGGAAGAGACCCAGTACTTC
>few|TRBV9|TRBD2|TRBJ2-7
CASSVGNSGRVYEQYF
TGTGCCAGCAGCGTAGGAAATAGCGGGAGGGTTTACGAGCAGTACTTC
>-|TRBV7-6|TRBD2|TRBJ2-3
CASSPVAGGPADTQYF
TGTGCCAGCAGCCCAGTAGCGGGAGGGCCGGCAGATACGCAGTATTTT
>-|TRBV6-4|TRBD2|TRBJ2-2
CASRPTSGRAGELFF
TGTGCCAGCAGGCCCACCAGCGGGAGGGCCGGGGAGCTGTTTTTT
>-|TRBV5-8|-|TRBJ1-2
CASSNRGNYGYTF
TGTGCCAGCAGCAATAGGGGCAACTATGGCTACACCTTC
>-|TRBV27|-|TRBJ2-1
CATSGVPGAYNEQFF
TGTGCCACCTCCGGGGTCCCTGGGGCCTACAATGAGCAGTTCTTC
>few|TRBV11-2|-|TRBJ2-5
CASSLGAGETQYF
TGTGCCAGCAGCTTAGGAGCGGGAGAGACCCAGTACTTC
>-|TRBV11-3|-|TRBJ2-7
CASSTTPWGDYEQYF
TGTGCCAGCAGCACCACTCCGTGGGGGGACTACGAGCAGTACTTC
>few|TRBV5-6|TRBD1|TRBJ1-3
CASSWGTASGNTIYF
TGTGCCAGCAGCTGGGGGACAGCCTCTGGAAACACCATATATTTT
>-|TRBV27|-|TRBJ2-7
CASSSPGLDSYEQYF
TGTGCCAGCAGTTCTCCGGGACTCGACTCCTACGAGCAGTACTTC
>-|TRBV27|-|TRBJ2-7
CASSWTVSSYEQYF
TGTGCCAGCAGCTGGACAGTTAGCTCCTACGAGCAGTACTTC
>-|TRBV9|-|TRBJ1-1
CASSVGRNTEAFF
TGTGCCAGCAGCGTAGGCAGAAACACTGAAGCTTTCTTT
>-|TRBV28|TRBD2|TRBJ2-7
CASSLSPLAGLTYEQYF
TGTGCCAGCAGTTTATCCCCCCTAGCGGGGCTCACCTACGAGCAGTACTTC